This is a list of T cell receptor beta chains from one sample in a study of T cell responses to AZD1222 COVID-19 vaccine. TCRdb's table, derived via immunoSEQ multiplex PCR, lists solely in-frame clones and lacks some. Here the sample spans 80,000 to 90,000 clones, roughly 87% being singletons. This specimen consisted of peripheral blood, obtained on day 0 of AZD1222 vaccination. Receptors were obtained from an adult in good health. CDR3s include the opening cysteine and the closing phenylalanine or tryptophan. Fields, in order: D gene, clone size, J gene, V gene, CDR3 protein, CDR3 DNA. D genes are given only for firm matches. Clone size is stated in some rows and not others, as once, few, many or a class when expanded.

D: -
size: -
J: TRBJ2-7
V: TRBV3-1/TRBV3-2
CDR3: CASSQPISSYEQYF
DNA: TGTGCCAGCAGCCAACCGATCTCCAGCTACGAGCAGTACTTC

D: -
size: -
J: TRBJ2-2
V: TRBV7-2
CDR3: CASSPLYAGELFF
DNA: TGTGCCAGCAGCCCCCTCTACGCCGGGGAGCTGTTTTTT

D: TRBD1
size: -
J: TRBJ1-2
V: TRBV5-1
CDR3: CASSLATWGQGNGYTF
DNA: TGCGCCAGCAGCCTAGCTACCTGGGGACAGGGCAATGGCTACACCTTC

D: -
size: -
J: TRBJ1-4
V: TRBV4-3
CDR3: CASSQDAGPSEKLFF
DNA: TGCGCCAGCAGCCAAGATGCCGGGCCTAGCGAAAAACTGTTTTTT

D: TRBD1
size: -
J: TRBJ1-5
V: TRBV5-8
CDR3: CASSIIPGTGKGNQPQHF
DNA: TGTGCCAGCAGCATAATTCCCGGGACAGGGAAAGGCAATCAGCCCCAGCATTTT

D: -
size: -
J: TRBJ2-3
V: TRBV19
CDR3: CASSIQPLDTQYF
DNA: TGTGCCAGTAGTATTCAACCTTTAGATACGCAGTATTTT

D: -
size: few
J: TRBJ2-1
V: TRBV5-5
CDR3: CASSLVVRADNEQFF
DNA: TGTGCCAGCAGCTTGGTGGTTAGGGCAGACAATGAGCAGTTCTTC

D: TRBD1
size: -
J: TRBJ1-6
V: TRBV9
CDR3: CASSAGDRGNSPLHF
DNA: TGTGCCAGCAGCGCGGGGGACAGGGGTAATTCACCCCTCCACTTT

D: -
size: -
J: TRBJ2-7
V: TRBV5-4
CDR3: CASSLQGNYEQYF
DNA: TGTGCCAGCAGCTTACAGGGAAATTACGAGCAGTACTTC

D: TRBD1
size: -
J: TRBJ2-3
V: TRBV7-8
CDR3: CASSSPSWDRDTDTQYF
DNA: TGTGCCAGCAGCTCACCATCCTGGGACAGGGACACAGATACGCAGTATTTT

D: -
size: -
J: TRBJ2-5
V: TRBV2
CDR3: CASSLRQSAETQYF
DNA: TGTGCCAGCAGTCTAAGACAGTCGGCGGAGACCCAGTACTTC

D: -
size: once
J: TRBJ2-1
V: TRBV7-8
CDR3: CASSPELYNEQFF
DNA: TGTGCCAGCAGCCCCGAGTTGTACAATGAGCAGTTCTTC

D: TRBD2
size: -
J: TRBJ2-1
V: TRBV5-1
CDR3: CASRRGGTAYNEQFF
DNA: TGCGCCAGCAGGAGGGGAGGGACGGCCTACAATGAGCAGTTCTTC

D: TRBD1
size: -
J: TRBJ1-2
V: TRBV10-2
CDR3: CASSGTGDYGYTF
DNA: TGCGCCAGCAGTGGAACAGGGGACTATGGCTACACCTTC

D: -
size: -
J: TRBJ1-1
V: TRBV2
CDR3: CASSVRGSGTEAFF
DNA: TGTGCCAGCAGTGTACGGGGTAGTGGCACTGAAGCTTTCTTT

D: TRBD2
size: -
J: TRBJ2-3
V: TRBV18
CDR3: CASSLSGGPQYF
DNA: TGTGCCAGCTCACTTAGCGGGGGGCCGCAGTATTTT

D: -
size: -
J: TRBJ1-2
V: TRBV4-2
CDR3: CASSLGNYGYTF
DNA: TGTGCCAGCAGCCTAGGGAACTATGGCTACACCTTC